This T cell receptor beta chain was identified in a study of T cells in Graves' hyperthyroidism and ophthalmopathy. This clonotype has a count of ten or more. Its matching antigen is unknown. Study-wide findings and caveats: Clonotypes that were expanded in thyroid above 0.001 mostly appeared in blood too. A 13 V-J model separated ophthalmopathy from stable hyperthyroidism.

With duration under 3 months, ophthalmopathy was active: Clinical Activity Score at least 3, NOSPECS at least 4. PBMCs stemmed from about 9.7 ml fresh peripheral blood. CDR3 size: 15 residues. The V and J ends lost 0 bases and 2 bases respectively, with 14 bases between them. CDR1 is DFQATT, CDR2 SNEGSKA, per germline (reference sequence). Amplification targeted TCR beta CDR3 regions from RNA transcripts. TCR CDR3 underwent first-round RT-PCR with the HTBI primer set. TCRdb re-called the multiplex PCR reads through MiXCR, storing one row per CDR3 protein. This table holds 550,000 to 600,000 distinct CDR3 sequences, approximately 15% found once.

Sequenced input: blood. The rearrangement uses TRBV20-1 and TRBJ2-7, with D tentatively TRBD2 (6 bases). This receptor was identified in a woman aged 18 to 35 with Graves' ophthalmopathy. For the CDR3, the DNA is TGCAGTGCTAGAGATGTAACTAGCTCAACCTACGAGCAGTACTTC. It translates to CSARDVTSSTYEQYF.